This TCR beta chain was recovered during a study of shared clonotypes between healthy human individuals. Several immunoSEQ plates held equal portions of the genomic DNA taken from each subset. Using about 190 ng DNA, approximately 30,000 T cell genomes, the sorted-subset replicate PCRs were run. The assay was immunoSEQ multiplex PCR, and TCRdb's table has in-frame clones only and misses some. Of roughly 2.2 million clones in the sample, 92% are singletons; the top ten hold 0.3% to 0.45%. The CDR3 runs to 14 residues. Germline assignment: CDR1 SGHRS and CDR2 YFSETQ. J lost 5 bases, V lost 4 bases, and 9 bases had no gene match.

The TCR comes from a young man in good health. Some clones in this sample may be carry-over from other donors' samples. Sequencing was carried out using naive CD4+ T cells from PBMCs. Subset specified: CD45RA+ positively selected. The rearrangement links TRBV5-1 to TRBJ2-7; 7 nucleotides agree with TRBD1. The CDR3 loop is CASSPSGTVNEQYF. CDR3 in DNA: TGCGCCAGCAGCCCTTCCGGGACAGTAAACGAGCAGTACTTC.